These 31 T cell receptor beta chains came from one sample sequenced in a study of vaccination effects on CD4 cells after COVID-19. Their target antigens are unknown. Assay used: immunoSEQ multiplex PCR; TCRdb lists only in-frame clones, some missing. The sample lists tens of thousands of clones, about 72% seen once, with roughly 25% in the top ten. Following 10 days of culture, CD4+ T cells were isolated. The sequenced sample was CD4+ T cells from PBMCs cultured without peptide, obtained before COVID-19 vaccination. Receptors originate from a human donor who had a prior SARS-CoV-2 infection.

The chain links TRBV27 to TRBJ2-2, with 7 bases that match TRBD1. J gave up 1 base and V 5 bases, and 4 bases lay outside the gene matches. The germline gives CDR1 MNHEY, CDR2 SMNVEV (reference sequence). This CDR3 region has 15 residues. CDR3 DNA sequence: TGTGCCAGCAGTCCCTGGACAGGGAACACCGGGGAGCTGTTTTTT. This codes for CASSPWTGNTGELFF.

This clone was observed a single time. The chain has TRBV5-5 and TRBJ2-7; 8 positions match TRBD1. V was clipped by 2 bases and J by 3 bases; unmatched bases: 7. The V gene's germline CDR1 is SGHKS and CDR2 YYEKEE (reference sequence). The CDR3 totals 15 residues. CDR3 residues: CASSLDRGIGYEQYF. The DNA for the CDR3 is TGTGCCAGCAGCTTAGACAGGGGTATCGGCTACGAGCAGTACTTC.

The chain is built from TRBV12-3 or TRBV12-4 and TRBJ1-1, with D unresolved. The CDR3 has 13 residues. V lost 2 bases, J lost 1 base, and 5 bases lay in between. The CDR3 spells CASSLRENTEAFF. Written as DNA, the CDR3 is TGTGCCAGCAGTTTAAGGGAGAACACTGAAGCTTTCTTT.

The chain links TRBV7-9 to TRBJ2-4; possible D gene TRBD2, 5 bases. The CDR3 extends over 16 amino acids. The V end lost 4 bases, the J end lost 4 bases, and 17 bases lay between the germline ends. CDR1 is SEHNR, CDR2 FQNEAQ, per germline (reference sequence). CDR3 residues: CASSSPGLRDKNIQYF. CDR3 coding DNA: TGTGCCAGCAGCTCCCCGGGCCTTCGGGATAAAAACATTCAGTACTTC.

The rearrangement links TRBV6-1 to TRBJ2-7; 9 bases map to TRBD1. The J segment lost 0 bases and the V segment lost 3 bases, leaving 9 bases of the junction unmatched. CDR3 length: 17 amino acids. CDR1 and CDR2 (germline): MNHNS, SASEGT. The CDR3, as DNA: TGTGCCAGCAGTGAGGGACAGGGTTATTATGGCTCCTACGAGCAGTACTTC. Its protein is CASSEGQGYYGSYEQYF.

The chain uses TRBV10-3 and TRBJ1-1; D is perhaps TRBD1 (5 bases). There are 12 residues in the CDR3. Germline V gene lookup returns CDR1 ENHRY and CDR2 SYGVKD. Trimming took off 7 bases at V and 8 bases at J, with 14 bases between the two ends. As DNA, the CDR3 is TGTGCCATCAACGGCGGTCGGGGCGAAGCTTTCTTT. As protein: CAINGGRGEAFF.

This clone has just a few counts. The chain couples TRBV6-5 to TRBJ1-4; no clear D gene. CDR1 is MNHEY and CDR2 is SVGAGI in the germline V gene. The CDR3 has 13 amino acids. Trimming removed 2 bases at V and 8 bases at J, with 9 bases between. DNA for the CDR3: TGTGCCAGCAGTTACAGGAAGGGCGAAAAACTGTTTTTT. Translated: CASSYRKGEKLFF.

This chain connects TRBV10-3 to TRBJ2-3; perhaps TRBD1 as D (5 bases). The CDR3 loop spans 14 amino acids. Germline lookup yields CDR1 ENHRY and CDR2 SYGVKD. The V gene lost 3 bases and the J gene lost 5 bases, with 12 bases spanning the gap. The chain's CDR3 is CAISEWQGRDTQYF. As DNA, the CDR3 is TGTGCCATCAGTGAATGGCAGGGTCGAGATACGCAGTATTTT.

J is TRBJ2-7 and V is TRBV5-6, with 9 bases fitting TRBD1. Germline V gene data show CDR1 as SGHDT and CDR2 as YYEEEE. Trimming removed 6 bases from V and 1 base from J; junction bases left unmatched: 11. CDR3 size: 16 residues. The chain's CDR3 is CASTQLETGGSYEQYF. CDR3 nucleotides: TGTGCCAGCACACAACTGGAGACAGGGGGGTCCTACGAGCAGTACTTC.

In this sample, this clone turned up once. This chain connects TRBV5-8 to TRBJ2-1, with 10 bases matching TRBD1. V was pared by 1 base and J by 3 bases, with 4 bases of the junction left unmatched. Germline V gene data show CDR1 as SGHTS and CDR2 as YDEGEE. The CDR3 sequence is 16 residues long. DNA of the CDR3: TGTGCCAGCAGCTTGTTGGGGACAGGGGTCTACAATGAGCAGTTCTTC. This encodes CASSLLGTGVYNEQFF.

V gene TRBV5-4 combines with J gene TRBJ2-1, with TRBD1 as a possible D gene (6 bases). CDR1 is SGHNT and CDR2 is YYREEE in the germline V gene (reference sequence). The CDR3 loop spans 14 amino acids. Trimming left V 4 bases short and J 8 bases short, with 16 bases between. The CDR3 loop is CASSRPRGNDEQFF. The CDR3 DNA is TGTGCCAGCAGCCGCCCCAGGGGCAACGATGAGCAGTTCTTC.

This clone has a handful of counts. The chain joins TRBV11-2 to TRBJ2-7; 8 nucleotides align to TRBD1. This CDR3 region has 13 residues. V was pared by 8 bases and J by 4 bases, with 7 bases of the junction left unmatched. Germline CDR1 is SGHAT and CDR2 is FQNNGV. The CDR3 is CASRRDRGYEQYF. DNA for the CDR3: TGTGCCAGCCGACGCGACAGGGGATACGAGCAGTACTTC. The variable domain in full, with the rest retrieved from reference TRBV11-2 and TRBJ2-7, is EAGVAQSPRYKIIEKRQSVAFWCNPISGHATLYWYQQILGQGPKLLIQFQNNGVVDDSQLPKDRFSAERLKGVDSTLKIQPAKLEDSAVYLCASRRDRGYEQYFGPGTRLTVT.

The J gene is TRBJ1-2, the V gene TRBV6-2 or TRBV6-3; 7 bases align to TRBD1. From germline, CDR1 is MNHEY and CDR2 SVGEGT. V shed 5 bases and J 4 bases; nucleotides not matched to a gene: 13. This CDR3 has 16 amino acids. The CDR3 region has the DNA TGTGCCAGCAGTAACCCCTACAGGGGAGTCGGCTATGGCTACACCTTC. Translating it yields CASSNPYRGVGYGYTF.

The chain recombines TRBV4-2 with TRBJ2-7, with 11 nucleotides matching TRBD2. CDR1 and CDR2 (germline): LGHNA, YNFKEQ. CDR3 length: 16 amino acids. Unmatched junction bases numbered 6, after V lost 1 base and J lost 4 bases. The CDR3, as DNA: TGTGCCAGCAGCCAAGTTACTAGCGGGGGAAAGTACGAGCAGTACTTC. Translated, it gives CASSQVTSGGKYEQYF.

V is TRBV15 and J is TRBJ1-4, with 7 bases matching TRBD1. Trimming took 3 bases from V and 6 from J; bases not matched to a gene: 7. The CDR3 spans 15 residues. CDR1 and CDR2 (germline): LNHNV, YYDKDF (reference sequence). The CDR3 protein is CATSSRQGGDEKLFF. In DNA form, the CDR3 reads TGTGCCACCAGCAGTCGACAGGGAGGAGATGAAAAACTGTTTTTT.

The V call is TRBV6-6, the J call TRBJ2-7, with TRBD2 identical over 13 bases. The CDR3 is 16 amino acids. CDR1 and CDR2 (germline): MNHNY, SVGAGI (reference sequence). The trim removed 5 bases at V and 3 bases at J, leaving 7 bases unmatched. As DNA, the CDR3 is TGTGCCAGCAGTCGACTAGCGGGAGGAAAGAGCTACGAGCAGTACTTC. Translation gives CASSRLAGGKSYEQYF.

The rearrangement links TRBV11-3 to TRBJ2-1; D is possibly TRBD2 (5 bases). Germline-derived CDR1 and CDR2 are SGHNT and YENEEA. The CDR3 loop spans 15 amino acids. V lost 5 bases and J lost 6, with 17 bases in between. This chain's CDR3 is CASSIFSVAFNEQFF. In DNA form, the CDR3 reads TGTGCCAGCAGCATCTTCTCAGTAGCGTTCAATGAGCAGTTCTTC.

This rearrangement joins TRBV18 to TRBJ1-2, with unresolved D. Germline CDR1 reads KGHSH; CDR2 reads LQKENI. V lost 2 bases to trimming and J lost 4 bases, with 8 bases between them. The CDR3 is made up of 13 amino acids. CDR3: CASSPSELYGYTF. CDR3 bases: TGTGCCAGCTCACCATCTGAGCTCTATGGCTACACCTTC.

This clone has a single count. This chain links TRBV3-1 (or the pseudogene TRBV3-2) with TRBJ2-4; 9 bases match TRBD2. The germline V gene has CDR1 LGHDT and CDR2 YNNKEL (reference sequence). With 6 bases clipped from V and 4 bases from J, the junction kept 13 bases outside the gene matches. The CDR3 runs to 17 residues. The CDR3 reads CASSHGAGGPRKNIQYF. CDR3 sequence (DNA): TGTGCCAGCAGTCATGGGGCGGGGGGGCCGCGTAAAAACATTCAGTACTTC.

The J gene is TRBJ2-3, the V gene TRBV4-3; D might be TRBD2 (5 bases). Looked up from germline, CDR1 is LGHNA and CDR2 is YSLEER. CDR3 size: 14 residues. Trimming left V 1 base short and J 2 bases short, with 7 bases between. Here the CDR3 reads CASSQARDTDTQYF. The CDR3 nucleotides read TGCGCCAGCAGCCAAGCCCGGGACACAGATACGCAGTATTTT.

V and J are TRBV3-1 (or the pseudogene TRBV3-2) and TRBJ1-6; TRBD1 might be the D (5 bases). CDR3 length equals 16 residues. CDR1 and CDR2 from the germline V gene are LGHDT and YNNKEL (reference sequence). The V end lost 5 bases, the J end lost 9 bases, and 20 bases lay between the germline ends. The CDR3 sequence: CASSLGRQGLGSPLHF. The CDR3 DNA reads as TGTGCCAGCAGCTTAGGCCGCCAGGGTCTAGGTTCACCCCTCCACTTT.

The chain combines TRBV2 with TRBJ1-3; D is unclear. Per the germline V gene, CDR1 is SNHLY and CDR2 is FYNNEI. Trimming left V 1 base short and J 0 bases short, with 7 bases between. The CDR3 runs to 15 residues. CDR3 DNA: TGTGCCAGCAGTGAAGGCTGGAGCTCTGGAAACACCATATATTTT. Amino acid sequence: CASSEGWSSGNTIYF.

This clone was counted between two and nine times. This rearrangement joins TRBV30 to TRBJ1-1; no definite D call. The V gene's germline CDR1 is GTSNPN and CDR2 SVGIG (reference sequence). The CDR3 has 13 residues. V lost 2 bases to trimming and J lost 1 base, with 8 bases between them. CDR3 sequence (DNA): TGTGCCTGGAGTACTCAAGAGAACACTGAAGCTTTCTTT. Protein sequence: CAWSTQENTEAFF.

The CDR3 region has the DNA TGCGCCAGCAGCTTGGCCGAGGGAGGAAAACTGTTTTTT. It is translated as CASSLAEGGKLFF. The gene calls are TRBV5-1 and TRBJ1-4; D unresolved. V lost 0 bases and J lost 10, with 10 bases in between. CDR1 is SGHRS, CDR2 YFSETQ, per germline. The CDR3 is made up of 13 amino acids.

This rearrangement joins TRBV5-1 to TRBJ1-3; no clear D. Looked up from germline, CDR1 is SGHRS and CDR2 is YFSETQ. CDR3 length equals 15 residues. Trimming removed 0 bases at V and 1 base at J, with 8 bases between. The CDR3 is CASSLAEGSGNTIYF. The CDR3 region has the DNA TGCGCCAGCAGCTTGGCCGAGGGTTCTGGAAACACCATATATTTT.

CDR3 DNA: TGTGCCAGCAGCTTAGCGTGGGGGGATTTGAACACTGAAGCTTTCTTT. This encodes CASSLAWGDLNTEAFF. The V gene is TRBV7-9, the J gene TRBJ1-1; TRBD1 is a possible D gene (5 bases). V lost 0 bases and J 0 bases, leaving 11 bases between the germline ends. Germline V gene data show CDR1 as SEHNR and CDR2 as FQNEAQ (reference sequence). This CDR3 is built from 16 residues.

V usage is TRBV27 and J usage is TRBJ1-6; D is perhaps TRBD1 (5 bases). Trimming removed 6 bases at V and 0 bases at J, with 15 bases between. Germline V gene lookup returns CDR1 MNHEY and CDR2 SMNVEV (reference sequence). This CDR3 is 17 amino acids long. The CDR3 spells CASRQGRFSSYNSPLHF. In nucleotides, the CDR3 is TGTGCCAGCAGGCAGGGCAGGTTCAGCTCCTATAATTCACCCCTCCACTTT.

A few counts support this clone. The chain uses TRBV6-5 and TRBJ1-4; 7 nucleotides match TRBD1. Germline V gene data show CDR1 as MNHEY and CDR2 as SVGAGI. With 7 bases clipped from V and 4 bases from J, the junction kept 9 bases outside the gene matches. The CDR3 is 15 residues long. In nucleotides, the CDR3 is TGTGCCAGCACCGAACCGGGACAGATTAATGAAAAACTGTTTTTT. Protein product: CASTEPGQINEKLFF.

The chain uses TRBV10-3 and TRBJ2-4; no clear D gene. Trimming took 11 bases from V and 0 from J, leaving 23 bases between them. This CDR3 is 17 amino acids long. CDR1 and CDR2 from the germline V gene are ENHRY and SYGVKD. The CDR3 spells CAPKYMAPTLAKNIQYF. The CDR3 bases are TGTGCCCCCAAATACATGGCGCCCACACTAGCCAAAAACATTCAGTACTTC.

The rearrangement links TRBV11-3 to TRBJ2-3; D unclear. The CDR3 sequence is 13 residues long. In germline, CDR1 is SGHNT, CDR2 YENEEA. V was clipped by 4 bases and J by 4 bases, with 9 bases between them. The CDR3: CASSSYISDTQYF. CDR3 DNA sequence: TGTGCCAGCAGCTCTTACATCTCAGATACGCAGTATTTT.

This chain connects TRBV5-1 to TRBJ2-3, with D perhaps TRBD2 (5 bases). The germline V and J ends were trimmed by 7 bases and 2 bases, with 20 bases remaining between them. The CDR3 length is 16 residues. In germline, CDR1 is SGHRS, CDR2 YFSETQ. CDR3 in DNA: TGCGCCAGCGTGAGGGAGCCCGGGCAGGTCACAGATACGCAGTATTTT. This encodes CASVREPGQVTDTQYF.